This section outlines one T cell receptor beta chain sequence together with its context. Its antigen remains unidentified. Source study methods: ImmunoSEQ gave junction-only sequences without quality scores, so filtering differed. The protocol was immunoSEQ multiplex PCR, while the TCRdb copy is restricted to in-frame clones and leaves out a portion. That table is the source of V, J and clone size, and D and trimming were worked out from the DNA. Among approximately 120,000 clones listed, 68% were seen once. The data derive from a study of shared clonotypes between healthy human individuals. The overall study: There were three CD4 naive, three CD4 memory, two CD8 naive and one CD8 memory plates per donor.

General study points: Incomplete sequencing of sorted subsets was indicated by rarefaction despite large depth. Only blood samples were collected, and tissue repertoires likely differ.

V trimming: 3 bases; J trimming: 0 bases; junction bases outside the gene matches: 13. CDR1 SGHVS and CDR2 FQNEAQ come from the germline V gene. The CDR3 is 20 residues long. This clonotype was sampled from a woman under 40 in good health. The V and J genes are TRBV7-8 and TRBJ2-2; 10 bases map to TRBD2. The sample was memory CD8+ T cells sorted from blood. Subset in this sample: CD45RO+ cells pooled with CCR7-negative TemRA cells. The CDR3 loop is CASSFDASGSWSANTGELFF. The CDR3 DNA reads as TGTGCCAGCAGCTTTGATGCTAGCGGGAGTTGGTCCGCGAACACCGGGGAGCTGTTTTTT. The variable domain in full, completed from reference TRBV7-8 and TRBJ2-2, reads GAGVSQSPRYKVAKRGQDVALRCDPISGHVSLFWYQQALGQGPEFLTYFQNEAQLDKSGLPSDRFFAERPEGSVSTLKIQRTQQEDSAVYLCASSFDASGSWSANTGELFFGEGSRLTVL.